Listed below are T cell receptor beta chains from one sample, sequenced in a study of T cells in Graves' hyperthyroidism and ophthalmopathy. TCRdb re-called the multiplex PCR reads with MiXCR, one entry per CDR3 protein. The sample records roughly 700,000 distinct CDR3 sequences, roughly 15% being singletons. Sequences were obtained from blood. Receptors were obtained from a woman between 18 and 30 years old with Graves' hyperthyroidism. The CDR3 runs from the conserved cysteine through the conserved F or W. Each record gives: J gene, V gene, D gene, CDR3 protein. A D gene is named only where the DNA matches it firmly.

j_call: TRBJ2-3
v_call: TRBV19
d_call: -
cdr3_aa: CASSIKKQRWGLSADTQYF

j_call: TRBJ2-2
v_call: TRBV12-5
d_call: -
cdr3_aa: CASGFSQGGNTGELFF

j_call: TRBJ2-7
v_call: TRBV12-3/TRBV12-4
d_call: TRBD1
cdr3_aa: CASTRGQGPNEQYF

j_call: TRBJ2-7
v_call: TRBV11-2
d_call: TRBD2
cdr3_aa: CASSQTGGIFYEQYF

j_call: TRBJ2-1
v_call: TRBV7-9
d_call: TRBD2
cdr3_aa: CARSSLAPSYNEQFF

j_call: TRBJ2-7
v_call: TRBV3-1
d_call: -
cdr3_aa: CASSQFGGTYEQYF

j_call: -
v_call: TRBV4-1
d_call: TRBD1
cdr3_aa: CASSPLRTGDEQFF

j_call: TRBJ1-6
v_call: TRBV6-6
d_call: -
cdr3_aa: CASSYSPNSPLHF

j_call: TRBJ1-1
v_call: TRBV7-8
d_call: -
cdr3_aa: CASTTSRLLNTEAFF

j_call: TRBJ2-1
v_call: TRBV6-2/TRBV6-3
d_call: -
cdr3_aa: CASSGRTEGVPYNEQFF

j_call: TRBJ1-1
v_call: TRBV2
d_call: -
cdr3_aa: CASTNSEVGEAFF

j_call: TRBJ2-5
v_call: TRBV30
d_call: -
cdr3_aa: CAWSATSFYQETQYF

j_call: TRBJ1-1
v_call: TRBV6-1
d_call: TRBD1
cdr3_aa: CASSFTGGEAFF

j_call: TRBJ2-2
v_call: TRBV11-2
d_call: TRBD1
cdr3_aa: CASSWGTVDTGELFF

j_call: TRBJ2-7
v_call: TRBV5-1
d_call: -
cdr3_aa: CASSLASTNGKDEQYF

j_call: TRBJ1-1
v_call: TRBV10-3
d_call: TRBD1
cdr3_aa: CAIRTGGGTEAFF

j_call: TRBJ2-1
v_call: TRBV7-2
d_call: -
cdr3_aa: CASSLGWRQFYNEQFF

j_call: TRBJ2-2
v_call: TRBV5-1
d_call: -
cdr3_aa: CASSLRVSTGELFF

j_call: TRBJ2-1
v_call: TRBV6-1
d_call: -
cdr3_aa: CASRPDWGSTVEQFF

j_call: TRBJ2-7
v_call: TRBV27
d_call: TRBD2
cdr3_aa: CASSSYGPAGPPSYEQYF

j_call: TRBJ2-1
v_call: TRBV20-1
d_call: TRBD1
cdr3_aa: CSASEGNRGTFF

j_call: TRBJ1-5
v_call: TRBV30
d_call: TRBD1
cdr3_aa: CAWGTGASNQPQHF

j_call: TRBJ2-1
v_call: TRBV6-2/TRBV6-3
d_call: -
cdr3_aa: CASSYRRDFQFF

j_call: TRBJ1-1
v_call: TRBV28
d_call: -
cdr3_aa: CASSYSGLRNTEAFF

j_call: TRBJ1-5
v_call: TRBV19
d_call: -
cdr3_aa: CASTPRVSGANQPQHF

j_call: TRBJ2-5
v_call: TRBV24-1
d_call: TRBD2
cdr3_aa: CATSDPLGGGRSEETQYF

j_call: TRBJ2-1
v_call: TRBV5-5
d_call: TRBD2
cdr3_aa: CASSPGLATYNEQFF

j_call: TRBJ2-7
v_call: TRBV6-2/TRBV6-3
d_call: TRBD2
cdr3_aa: CASSFRRTGEAGNGNEQYF

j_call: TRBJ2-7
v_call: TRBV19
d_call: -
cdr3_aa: CASSDSTGREQYF

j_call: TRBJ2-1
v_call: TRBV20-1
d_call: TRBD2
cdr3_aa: CSARPLGLAGYEQFF

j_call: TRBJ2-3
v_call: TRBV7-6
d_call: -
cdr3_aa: CASSPQEGSTDTQYF

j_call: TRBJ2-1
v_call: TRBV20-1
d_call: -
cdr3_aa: CSARDRQGPCNEQFF

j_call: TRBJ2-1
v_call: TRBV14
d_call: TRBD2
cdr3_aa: CASSQAEGREWYNEQFF

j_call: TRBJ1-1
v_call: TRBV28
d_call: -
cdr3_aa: CASSYNTNTEAFF

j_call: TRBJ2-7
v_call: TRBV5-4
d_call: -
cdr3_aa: CASSTGTASSYEQYF

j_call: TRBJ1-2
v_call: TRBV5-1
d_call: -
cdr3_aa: CASSGAVTGYDGYTF

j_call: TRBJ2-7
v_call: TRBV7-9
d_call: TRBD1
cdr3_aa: CASSSPGTGFEQYF

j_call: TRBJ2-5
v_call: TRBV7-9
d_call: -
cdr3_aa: CASSLGLTTIQETQYF

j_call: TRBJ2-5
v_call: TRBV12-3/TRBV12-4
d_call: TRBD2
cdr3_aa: CASSPLAGGEETQYF

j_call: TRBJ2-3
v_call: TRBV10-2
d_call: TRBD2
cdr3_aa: CASSSTGLAGFTQYF

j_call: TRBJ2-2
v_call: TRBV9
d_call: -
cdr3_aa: CASSVYSGGELFF

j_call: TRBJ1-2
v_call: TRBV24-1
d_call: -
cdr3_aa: CATSDPGLHGYTF

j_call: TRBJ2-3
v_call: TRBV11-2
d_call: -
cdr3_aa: CASSLVGQSTDTQYF

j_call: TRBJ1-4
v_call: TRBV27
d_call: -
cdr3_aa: CASRNTLRKLFF

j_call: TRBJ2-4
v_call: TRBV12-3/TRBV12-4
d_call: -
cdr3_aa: CASSLGARLTPDGNIQYF

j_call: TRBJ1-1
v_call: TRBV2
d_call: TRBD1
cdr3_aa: CASSDPGQGVTEAFF

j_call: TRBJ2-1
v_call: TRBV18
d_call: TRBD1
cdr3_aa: CASSPRGTGRNEQFF

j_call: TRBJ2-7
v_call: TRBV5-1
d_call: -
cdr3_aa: CASSPISPYEQYF

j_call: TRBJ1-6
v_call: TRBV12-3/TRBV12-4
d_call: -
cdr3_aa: CASSSGDYNSHLHF

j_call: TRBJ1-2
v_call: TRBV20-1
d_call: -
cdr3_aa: CSATRQTGLYGYTF

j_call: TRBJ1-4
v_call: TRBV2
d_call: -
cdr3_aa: CASNVGGLEKLFF

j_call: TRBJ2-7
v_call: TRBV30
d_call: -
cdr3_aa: CAWSVGGLGEQYF

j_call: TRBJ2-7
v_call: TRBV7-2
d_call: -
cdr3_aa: CASSLVGSGPTYEQYF